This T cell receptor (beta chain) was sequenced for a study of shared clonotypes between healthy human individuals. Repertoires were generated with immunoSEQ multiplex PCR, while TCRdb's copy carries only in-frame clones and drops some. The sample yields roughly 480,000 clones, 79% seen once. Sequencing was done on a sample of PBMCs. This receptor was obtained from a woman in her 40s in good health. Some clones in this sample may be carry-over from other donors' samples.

The CDR3 bases are TGTGCCAGCAGTTTAAGCCACGGACTAGCGGGTCTTAATGAGCAGTTCTTC. Translation gives CASSLSHGLAGLNEQFF. The chain links TRBV28 to TRBJ2-1; 11 bases fit TRBD2. The CDR3 spans 17 residues. Trimming at V came to 2 bases and at J to 7 bases, leaving 10 bases not matched to a gene. Germline V gene data show CDR1 as MDHEN and CDR2 as SYDVKM.